This T cell receptor beta chain was identified during a study of T cell clonality in common variable immunodeficiency. Each donor provided about 5 to 9 ml of heparinized whole blood. The CDR3 totals 13 residues. Per germline, CDR1 SGHKS and CDR2 YYEKEE (reference sequence). V was pared by 2 bases and J by 5 bases, with 10 bases between. Profiled with immunoSEQ multiplex PCR; TCRdb holds only in-frame clones, not every one. This sample carries about 81,000 clones, none of them present only once. Ten or more counts support this clone. Its antigen is as yet unknown. The read is 3 residues too short to cover the CDR3 end, so that end is filled in from the germline J gene. General study points: Authors noted CVID clonality's cause needs subpopulation repertoire sequencing. Fewer TCRbeta clones were shared among CVID subjects than controls. TCRbeta clonality was increased in CVID versus healthy controls.

This receptor was taken from a person aged 18 to 70 in good health. Material: peripheral blood mononuclear cells. The chain has TRBV5-5 and TRBJ1-1, with a possible D match to TRBD1 (5 bases). CDR3 protein: CASSFMGGTEAFF. The CDR3 DNA, read in part, is TGTGCCAGCAGCTTTATGGGGGGAACTGAA.